This TCR beta chain was profiled in a study of cytomegalovirus exposure and HLA in healthy donors. Overall study findings and caveats: Investigators reported under 200 TCR beta chains as tied to cytomegalovirus.

Sequencing was performed with immunoSEQ multiplex PCR; in TCRdb, only in-frame clones are kept and a portion is missing. The data contain 70,000 to 90,000 clones, around 81% of them singletons. Trimming shortened V by 3 bases and J by 1 base, and 15 bases separated the two germline ends. Per germline, CDR1 MDHEN and CDR2 SYDVKM. CDR3 size: 16 residues. This clone has only a few counts. Antigen unknown. This chain links TRBV28 with TRBJ1-1; no clear D gene. The sample consisted of PBMCs. This sequence originates from a young man in good health and CMV-seronegative. The CDR3 DNA is TGTGCCAGCAGTTTTGCCGCCTGGTCCGGGAACACTGAAGCTTTCTTT. Its translation is CASSFAAWSGNTEAFF.